What follows are 19 T cell receptor beta chains derived from one specimen sequenced in a study of blood T cell repertoires in COVID-19 (TCRdb year 2020). Libraries were prepared through the immunoSEQ multiplex PCR assay. TCRdb limited this immuneACCESS table to in-frame rearrangements with V and J called. A share of clones is missing; checked studies link under half to unresolved V genes, and the rest is unexplained. The sample table contains hundreds of thousands of clones; only one count was recorded for just under 85% of them. The top ten clonotypes cover approximately 1.9% of the sample. Material: peripheral blood. Receptors originate from an elderly woman with acute or convalescent COVID-19.

The rearrangement links TRBV2 to TRBJ1-6; D is ambiguous. CDR1 and CDR2 (germline): SNHLY, FYNNEI. The CDR3 runs to 14 residues. Trimming removed 2 bases from V and 6 bases from J, with 8 bases in between. CDR3 sequence reads: CASSETLLNSPLHF. The CDR3, as DNA: TGTGCCAGCAGTGAAACTCTGCTTAATTCACCCCTCCACTTT. Using reference TRBV2 and TRBJ1-6 for the parts outside the CDR3, the full variable domain is EPEVTQTPSHQVTQMGQEVILRCVPISNHLYFYWYRQILGQKVEFLVSFYNNEISEKSEIFDDQFSVERPDGSNFTLKIRSTKLEDSAMYFCASSETLLNSPLHFGNGTRLTVT.

In its sample, this clone was seen once. The germline gene is not matched at one end of the junction; a read error may be the cause. Other DNA variants within this sample encode the same CDR3. The chain has TRBV7-2 and TRBJ2-5; 12 nucleotides align to TRBD2. The CDR3 is 14 amino acids. Germline V CDR1 and CDR2: SGHTA, FQGNSA. The CDR3 DNA reads TGTGCCAGCAGCCTAGCGGGGGGGGGAGAGACCCAGTACTTC. Translating it yields CASSLAGGGETQYF.

This clone was observed a few times. CDR3 in DNA: TGTGCCACCGCTTACAACCAGGGGGCGGCCTACAATGAGCAGTTCTTC. Translating it yields CATAYNQGAAYNEQFF. The V call is TRBV28, the J call TRBJ2-1, with 8 bases aligning to TRBD1. CDR3 length: 16 amino acids. Trimming at V came to 10 bases and at J to 2 bases, leaving 13 bases not matched to a gene. From germline, CDR1 is MDHEN and CDR2 SYDVKM.

J is TRBJ1-5 and V is TRBV12-5, with D perhaps matching TRBD1 (6 bases). Between the trimmed V and J ends, which lost 1 base and 6 bases, there was a span of 13 bases. Germline CDR1 reads LGHNT; CDR2 reads FRNRAP. This CDR3 has 15 residues. The CDR3 DNA reads TGTGCTAGTGGTTTGGGTCGTACAGGGAGTCAGCCCCAGCATTTT. Translating gives CASGLGRTGSQPQHF. Variable domain in full (rest from reference TRBV12-5 and TRBJ1-5): DARVTQTPRHKVTEMGQEVTMRCQPILGHNTVFWYRQTMMQGLELLAYFRNRAPLDDSGMPKDRFSAEMPDATLATLKIQPSEPRDSAVYFCASGLGRTGSQPQHFGDGTRLSIL.

This clone was counted only a few times. The chain is built from TRBV5-4 and TRBJ2-3; 12 bases fit TRBD1. The CDR3 length is 15 residues. The trim removed 2 bases at V and 7 bases at J, leaving 5 bases unmatched. Germline CDR1 is SGHNT and CDR2 is YYREEE (reference sequence). DNA for the CDR3: TGTGCCAGCAGCTTACCGGGACAGGGGGCTTATACGCAGTATTTT. Residues: CASSLPGQGAYTQYF. Complete variable domain (other parts from reference TRBV5-4 and TRBJ2-3): ETGVTQSPTHLIKTRGQQVTLRCSSQSGHNTVSWYQQALGQGPQFIFQYYREEENGRGNFPPRFSGLQFPNYSSELNVNALELDDSALYLCASSLPGQGAYTQYFGPGTRLTVL.

The rearrangement joins TRBV28 to TRBJ1-6, with 8 bases fitting TRBD1. V was clipped by 8 bases and J by 6 bases; unmatched bases: 3. Germline V gene sequence: CDR1 MDHEN, CDR2 SYDVKM. The CDR3 has 13 residues. CDR3: CASRTGFNSPLHF. The CDR3 DNA follows: TGTGCCAGCCGGACAGGGTTTAATTCACCCCTCCACTTT.

This sequence joins TRBV5-6 and TRBJ1-2; unclear D gene. The CDR3 totals 14 residues. Germline CDR1 and CDR2: SGHDT and YYEEEE. V lost 1 base to trimming and J lost 8 bases, with 15 bases between them. The DNA for the CDR3 is TGTGCCAGCAGCTTGAGAGCCCCCCCATCGGGCTACACCTTC. This gives the protein CASSLRAPPSGYTF.

The chain recombines TRBV5-5 with TRBJ1-3; D call uncertain. CDR1 and CDR2 (germline): SGHKS, YYEKEE (reference sequence). The CDR3 contains 13 residues. Trimming shortened V by 2 bases and J by 2 bases, and 5 bases separated the two germline ends. CDR3 in amino acids: CASSFTAGNTIYF. In DNA form, the CDR3 reads TGTGCCAGCAGCTTTACAGCTGGAAACACCATATATTTT.

The chain is built from TRBV7-2 and TRBJ1-5; 12 bases map to TRBD1. Germline V gives CDR1 SGHTA, CDR2 FQGNSA. The length of the CDR3 is 16 residues. The junction had 6 bases not matched to a gene; V was cut back by 3 bases and J by 6 bases. CDR3 nucleotide sequence: TGTGCCAGCAGCTTGGCCGGGACAGGGGGCTTTCAGCCCCAGCATTTT. Protein product: CASSLAGTGGFQPQHF.

In nucleotides, the CDR3 is TGTGCCAGCAGCTTGCGGGAACAGGGCTCTGGAAACACCATATATTTT. Translating gives CASSLREQGSGNTIYF. V usage is TRBV5-4 and J usage is TRBJ1-3, with a possible D match to TRBD1 (6 bases). V lost 1 base to trimming and J lost 0 bases, with 11 bases between them. The CDR3 contains 16 residues. Germline CDR1 and CDR2: SGHNT and YYREEE (reference sequence).

The V call is TRBV6-5, the J call TRBJ1-2; D is possibly TRBD1 (5 bases). CDR3 length equals 16 residues. V gave up 1 base and J gave up 2 bases, with 14 bases separating them. CDR1 and CDR2 from the germline V gene are MNHEY and SVGAGI. The CDR3 is CASSYLSGFSNYGYTF. The CDR3 DNA sequence: TGTGCCAGCAGTTACTTGTCAGGGTTTTCAAACTATGGCTACACCTTC.

V gene TRBV2 combines with J gene TRBJ2-2; D possibly corresponds to TRBD1 (5 bases). CDR1 is SNHLY, CDR2 FYNNEI, per germline. Trimming took 3 bases from V and 7 from J, leaving 12 bases between them. There are 14 residues in the CDR3. The CDR3 loop reads CASSDRVSNGELFF. The CDR3 region has the DNA TGTGCCAGCAGTGACAGGGTATCCAACGGGGAGCTGTTTTTT.

The V gene is TRBV3-1 (or the pseudogene TRBV3-2), the J gene TRBJ2-7; TRBD2 is a possible D gene (5 bases). The germline V gene encodes CDR1 LGHDT and CDR2 YNNKEL (reference sequence). With 3 bases removed from V and 5 bases from J, the gap between germline ends came to 8 bases. The CDR3 runs to 12 residues. The chain's CDR3 is CASSQVGDEQYF. CDR3 DNA: TGTGCCAGCAGCCAGGTCGGGGACGAGCAGTACTTC.

This rearrangement joins TRBV4-1 to TRBJ1-6; 10 bases fit TRBD1. Germline CDR1 reads MGHRA; CDR2 reads YSYEKL. The CDR3 is 15 amino acids. Germline trimming cut 4 bases from V and 7 bases from J; bases unmatched to any gene: 4. The CDR3 DNA is TGCGCCAGCAGCCTTCGGGACAGGGGCAATTCACCCCTCCACTTT. This sequence encodes CASSLRDRGNSPLHF.

The genes are TRBV6-5 and TRBJ1-5; a weak D match, TRBD1 (6 bases). The CDR3 runs to 15 residues. V was trimmed by 6 bases and J by 0 bases, leaving 12 bases between them. CDR1 is MNHEY and CDR2 is SVGAGI in the germline V gene. The CDR3 nucleotides read TGTGCCAGCAGAAGGGGGACAAATAGCAATCAGCCCCAGCATTTT. Residues: CASRRGTNSNQPQHF.

V and J are TRBV11-2 and TRBJ1-2; TRBD1 matches at 9 bases. Germline assignment: CDR1 SGHAT and CDR2 FQNNGV. V lost 7 bases to trimming and J lost 3 bases; unmatched junction nucleotides: 12. The CDR3 is made up of 16 amino acids. The CDR3 coding sequence is TGTGCCAGCACGACGGGATCTGGACAGGGGTACTATGGCTACACCTTC. It yields the protein CASTTGSGQGYYGYTF.

The rearrangement joins TRBV10-3 to TRBJ1-5; weak D call: TRBD1 (5 bases). CDR3 size: 13 residues. Germline V gene sequence: CDR1 ENHRY, CDR2 SYGVKD. V dropped 11 bases and J dropped 2 bases, with 13 bases sitting between them. CDR3 bases: TGTGCCGTGGGAGGGGTAGGCAATCAGCCCCAGCATTTT. Encoded protein: CAVGGVGNQPQHF.

The chain links TRBV4-2 to TRBJ2-1, with TRBD2 matching over 7 bases. This CDR3 region has 16 residues. With 1 base clipped from V and 5 bases from J, the junction kept 8 bases outside the gene matches. The germline V gene has CDR1 LGHNA and CDR2 YNFKEQ. CDR3 in amino acids: CASSQGGGVTDNEQFF. The CDR3 nucleotides are TGTGCCAGCAGCCAAGGGGGAGGGGTAACAGACAATGAGCAGTTCTTC.

This clone was seen only once. The V call is TRBV14, the J call TRBJ2-1; D is possibly TRBD2 (6 bases). The CDR3 runs to 14 residues. V was cut by 4 bases and J by 4 bases, with 11 bases left in between. Germline-derived CDR1 and CDR2 are SGHDN and FVKESK. The CDR3 DNA follows: TGTGCCAGCAGCCCACTTAGCGGTTACAATGAGCAGTTCTTC. Protein product: CASSPLSGYNEQFF.